The sequence of this T cell receptor beta chain was determined in a study of CXCR3-negative and CXCR3-positive naive CD8 T cells (dated by TCRdb to about 2019). A note on the overall study: Some 150 million TRB reads were obtained in total, roughly 1.5 +/- 0.3 million reads per library. Naive subsets from 5 or 6 donors and memory cells from 3 donors were included in the TRBV-TRBJ cluster analysis. Data from 11 donors, pooled across two independent experiments, went into the diversity and physicochemical repertoire analyses. What the study reported, not specific to this receptor: Freshly isolated PBMCs were used for most assays because CXCR3 expression went down partially after cryopreservation. Comparably high repertoire diversity was found in both naive subsets, whereas much lower repertoire diversity was found in memory CD8+ T cells. Similar TRBV-TRBJ usage was shown by naive CXCR3-negative and CXCR3-positive cells from the same donor, whereas distinct patterns were shown by memory cells. Because surface CD5, which is linked to self-reactivity in mice, was comparable between the naive subsets, TCR interaction strength was also inferred from the physicochemical properties of TRB CDR3s. Compared with CXCR3-negative naive cells, CXCR3-positive naive cells had TRB CDR3s with higher hydrophobicity (lower Kidera factor 4), lower energy, and higher strength and volume indices.

Looking up the germline V gene (reference sequence) yields CDR1 MNHEY and CDR2 SMNVEV. From its cysteine to its phenylalanine, the CDR3 spans 15 amino acids. No DNA was logged. The instrument given in TCRdb is NextSeq 550. The Human TCR Profiling Kit (MiLaboratory) was used to prepare UMI-labeled 5' RACE TRB cDNA libraries. cDNA synthesis used the entire amount of extracted RNA, and PCR amplification then used the entire amount of cDNA produced. The libraries were made side by side, with each library going through the same number of PCR cycles. As for how the authors treated the data: With a minimum of two reads required per UMI, MIGEC and MiXCR pulled out about 50,000 +/- 10,000 unique UMI-labeled TRB cDNA molecules from each library. On average, about 40,000 +/- 10,000 functional in-frame TRB CDR3 nucleotide clonotypes lacking stop codons were found per library. Diversity metrics, including normalized Shannon-Wiener and Chao1, were computed in VDJtools after downsampling to 5000 UMI-labeled TRB molecules per sample. Clonotype-size-weighted physicochemical properties of the central five CDR3 residues (interaction energy, strength, volume and Kidera factor 4) were computed in VDJtools. Each CDR3 protein sequence appears as one entry after TCRdb reprocessed the reads, and no DNA is included. These V and J calls are TCRdb output, not the study's own analysis. The sample's records list under 150,000 distinct CDR3 sequences. The leading ten clones occupy 0.25% to 0.3% of the sample.

Each CD8+ T cell subset was flow-sorted in triplicate, and 300,000 or so cells per subset were placed directly into RLT lysis buffer. Naive CD8+ T cells were defined stringently as CD45RO-CCR7+CD27+CD95- to exclude memory contaminants. Peripheral blood mononuclear cells were isolated from buffy coats by standard density gradient centrifugation. A FACSAria III was used to flow-sort naive CXCR3-negative and CXCR3-positive CD8+ T cells. Total RNA was extracted from sorted cells using an RNeasy Mini Kit. In the case of this clonotype: Which antigen it targets is not known.

Sequenced sample: naive CXCR3+ CD8+ T cells from blood. This specimen's cell subset or site label, interpreted: CD45RO-CCR7+CD27+CD95- naive CD8+ T cells expressing CXCR3 (TNR3+). The TCR comes from a human donor in good health. Some clones in this sample may be carry-over from other donors' samples. The sequence links TRBV27 to TRBJ2-7. CDR3 reads: CASSLSRAGSYEQYF.